The rows below give T cell receptor beta chains drawn from one sample of a study of blood T cell repertoires in COVID-19. The protocol was immunoSEQ multiplex PCR, while the TCRdb copy is restricted to in-frame clones and leaves out a portion. The sample shows more than 300,000 clones, more than 70% of them seen only once. The sample consisted of peripheral blood. These receptors were collected from an older woman with COVID-19, enrolled during active disease. The CDR3 runs from the conserved cysteine through the conserved F or W. D genes are given only for firm matches. Only some rows state a clone size, as once, few, many or a class for expanded clones.

DNA | CDR3 | D | size | J | V
TGTGCTAGTGGTCTGAGGCTAGCGGGGGGGCCGTGGGAGCTGTTTTTT | CASGLRLAGGPWELFF | TRBD2 | - | TRBJ2-2 | TRBV12-5
TGCGCCAGCAGTGATAGGCAGGGGGATGGCTACACCTTC | CASSDRQGDGYTF | TRBD1 | - | TRBJ1-2 | TRBV10-2
TGTGCCAGCAGCGCGGGGCTAGCCAAAAACATTCAGTACTTC | CASSAGLAKNIQYF | - | once | TRBJ2-4 | TRBV11-2
TGTGCCAGCTCACCTAACAGAAACACAGATACGCAGTATTTT | CASSPNRNTDTQYF | - | - | TRBJ2-3 | TRBV18
TGTGCCAGCAGCCAAGACGGGGACGCGGGGGACACTGAAGCTTTCTTT | CASSQDGDAGDTEAFF | - | - | TRBJ1-1 | TRBV3-1/TRBV3-2
TGTGCCAGTAGTATAGTAGGACAGGGGGTCCACGAGCAGTACTTC | CASSIVGQGVHEQYF | TRBD1 | - | TRBJ2-7 | TRBV19
TGCGCCAGCAGCCAACAGGACAGGGGACCGACAGATACGCAGTATTTT | CASSQQDRGPTDTQYF | TRBD1 | - | TRBJ2-3 | TRBV4-3
TGTGCCAGCCAACCAAAGGGGGCAGGACCCTATTTCTATGGCTACACCTTC | CASQPKGAGPYFYGYTF | - | few | TRBJ1-2 | TRBV21-1
TGCGCCAGCAGCCAAGTAAAACTAGCGGGGGGATACAATGAGCAGTTCTTC | CASSQVKLAGGYNEQFF | TRBD2 | - | TRBJ2-1 | TRBV4-3
TGTGCCACCTCAAGGGGCAGCTTCTATGGCTACACCTTC | CATSRGSFYGYTF | - | few | TRBJ1-2 | TRBV24-1
TGTGCTCTTGGGAACAGGGGCTTGAACTATGGCTACACCTTC | CALGNRGLNYGYTF | TRBD1 | once | TRBJ1-2 | TRBV30
TGTGCCAGCGTCTTCCCGGTTAGCTCCTACAATGAGCAGTTCTTC | CASVFPVSSYNEQFF | - | - | TRBJ2-1 | TRBV5-8
TGTGCCAGCAGCCCTGGACAGATCTATGGCTACACCTTC | CASSPGQIYGYTF | - | - | TRBJ1-2 | TRBV5-4
TGCGCCAGCAGCCAAGAGGGGGGTTGGGGCTACACCTTC | CASSQEGGWGYTF | - | - | TRBJ1-2 | TRBV4-1
TGCGCCAGCAGCTTGTTTCAGGGTTTGGATGGCTACACCTTC | CASSLFQGLDGYTF | - | - | TRBJ1-2 | TRBV5-1
TGCGCCAGCAGCCAAGATGGAGGGCCCCTAGAGACCCAGTACTTC | CASSQDGGPLETQYF | - | - | TRBJ2-5 | TRBV4-1